This TCR beta chain is drawn from a study of blood T cells in healthy people across ages. The germline gives CDR1 ENHRY, CDR2 SYGVKD. The CDR3 covers 18 residues. Trimming removed 2 bases at V and 6 bases at J, with 22 bases between. The authors ran a second PCR of about 7 to 11 cycles using a sample-barcoded 5' primer and a J-beta primer mix. Each TCR beta cDNA got a 12-nucleotide random molecular identifier. TCRdb re-called the 5' RACE reads through MiXCR, storing one row per CDR3 protein. Seen here are some 1.6 million distinct CDR3 sequences, about 31% observed once, and the top ten hold 11%. Sequences were obtained from blood. This TCR was recovered from a woman aged 25-40 years in good health. The rearrangement joins TRBV10-3 to TRBJ2-2; tentatively, D is TRBD1 (6 bases). The CDR3 protein is CAISEGMRTDPPAGELFF. DNA for the CDR3: TGTGCCATCAGTGAGGGTATGCGGACAGACCCACCCGCCGGGGAGCTGTTTTTT.